Listed here is a single T cell receptor beta chain. The data are from a study of control samples from healthy donors and cancer patients. V lost 5 bases to trimming and J lost 3 bases, with 11 bases between them. CDR3 length equals 13 residues. In germline, CDR1 is LNHDA, CDR2 SQIVND (reference sequence). The method was immunoSEQ multiplex PCR; TCRdb's version includes in-frame clones alone and lacks a portion of them. The sample shows roughly 370,000 clones, approximately 90% of them seen only once. This receptor was identified in a man in his forties or fifties with head and neck cancer. Sequencing was carried out using PBMCs. V usage is TRBV19 and J usage is TRBJ2-7; D possibly corresponds to TRBD1 (6 bases). CDR3 sequence (DNA): TGTGCCAGTAGTGCTGACAGGAGCTACGAGCAGTACTTC. It yields the protein CASSADRSYEQYF.